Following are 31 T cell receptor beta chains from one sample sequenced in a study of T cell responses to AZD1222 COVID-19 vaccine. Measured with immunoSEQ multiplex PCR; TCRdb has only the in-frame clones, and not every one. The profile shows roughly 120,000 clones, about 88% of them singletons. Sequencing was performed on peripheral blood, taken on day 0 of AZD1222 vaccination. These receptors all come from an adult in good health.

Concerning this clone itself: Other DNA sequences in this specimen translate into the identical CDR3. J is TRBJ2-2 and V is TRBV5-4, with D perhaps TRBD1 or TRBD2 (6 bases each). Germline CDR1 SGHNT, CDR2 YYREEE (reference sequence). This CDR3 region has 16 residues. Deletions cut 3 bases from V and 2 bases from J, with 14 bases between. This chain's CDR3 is CASSSKGGSNTGELFF. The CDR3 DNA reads TGTGCCAGCAGCTCTAAGGGGGGTTCTAACACCGGGGAGCTGTTTTTT.

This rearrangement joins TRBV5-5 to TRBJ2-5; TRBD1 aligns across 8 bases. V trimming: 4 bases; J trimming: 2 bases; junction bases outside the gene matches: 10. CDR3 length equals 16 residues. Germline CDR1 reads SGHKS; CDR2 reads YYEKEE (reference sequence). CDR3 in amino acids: CASSPTGTGFQETQYF. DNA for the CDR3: TGTGCCAGCAGCCCGACCGGGACAGGCTTTCAAGAGACCCAGTACTTC.

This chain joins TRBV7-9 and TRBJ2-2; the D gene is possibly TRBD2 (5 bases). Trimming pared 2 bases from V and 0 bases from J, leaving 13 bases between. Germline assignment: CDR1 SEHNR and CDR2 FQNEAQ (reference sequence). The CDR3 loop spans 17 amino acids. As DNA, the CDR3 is TGTGCCAGCAGCTTAAGTCGAGTGGGAGCGAACACCGGGGAGCTGTTTTTT. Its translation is CASSLSRVGANTGELFF.

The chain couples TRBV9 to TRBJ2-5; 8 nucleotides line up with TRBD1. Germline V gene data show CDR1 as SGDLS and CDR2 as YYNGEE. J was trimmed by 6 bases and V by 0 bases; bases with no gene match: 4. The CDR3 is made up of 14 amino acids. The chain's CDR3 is CASSVGGQGKTQYF. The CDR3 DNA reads TGTGCCAGCAGCGTAGGCGGACAGGGAAAGACCCAGTACTTC.

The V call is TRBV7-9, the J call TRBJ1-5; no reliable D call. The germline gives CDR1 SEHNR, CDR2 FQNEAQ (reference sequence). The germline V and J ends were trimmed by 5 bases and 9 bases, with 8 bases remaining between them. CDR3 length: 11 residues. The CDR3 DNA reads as TGTGCCAGCAGCGCGGACGGGCCCCAGCATTTT. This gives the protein CASSADGPQHF.

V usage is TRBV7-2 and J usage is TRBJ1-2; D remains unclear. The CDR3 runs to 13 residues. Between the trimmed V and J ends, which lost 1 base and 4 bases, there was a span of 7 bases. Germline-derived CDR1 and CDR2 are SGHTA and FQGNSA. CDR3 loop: CASSLGPLYGYTF. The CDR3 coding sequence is TGTGCCAGCAGCTTAGGACCTCTCTATGGCTACACCTTC.

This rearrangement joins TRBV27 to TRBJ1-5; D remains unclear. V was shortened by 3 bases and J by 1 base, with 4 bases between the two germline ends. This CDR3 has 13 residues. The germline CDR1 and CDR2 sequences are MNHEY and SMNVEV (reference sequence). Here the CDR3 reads CASSLISNQPQHF. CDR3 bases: TGTGCCAGCAGTTTGATCAGCAATCAGCCCCAGCATTTT.

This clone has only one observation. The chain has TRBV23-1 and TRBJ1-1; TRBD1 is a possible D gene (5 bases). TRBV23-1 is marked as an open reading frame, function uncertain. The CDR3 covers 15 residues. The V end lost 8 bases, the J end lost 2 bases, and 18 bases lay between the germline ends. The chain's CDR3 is CASLTEAGRNTEAFF. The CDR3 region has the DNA TGCGCCAGCCTTACCGAGGCAGGGAGAAACACTGAAGCTTTCTTT.

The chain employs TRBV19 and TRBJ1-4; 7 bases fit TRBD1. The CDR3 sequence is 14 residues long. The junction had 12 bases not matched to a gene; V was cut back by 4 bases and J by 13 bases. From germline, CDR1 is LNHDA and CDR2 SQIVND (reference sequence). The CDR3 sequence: CASSTPSKAGGLFF. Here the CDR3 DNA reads TGTGCCAGTAGTACCCCCTCGAAGGCAGGGGGACTGTTTTTT. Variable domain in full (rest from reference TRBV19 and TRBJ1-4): DGGITQSPKYLFRKEGQNVTLSCEQNLNHDAMYWYRQDPGQGLRLIYYSQIVNDFQKGDIAEGYSVSREKKESFPLTVTSAQKNPTAFYLCASSTPSKAGGLFFGSGTQLSVL.

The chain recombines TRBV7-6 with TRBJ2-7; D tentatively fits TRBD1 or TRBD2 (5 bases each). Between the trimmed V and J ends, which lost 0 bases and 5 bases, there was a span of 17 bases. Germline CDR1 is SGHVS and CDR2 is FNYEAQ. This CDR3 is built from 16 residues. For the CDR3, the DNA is TGTGCCAGCAGCTTAGCCAGAGGGGATGTGTCCCACGAGCAGTACTTC. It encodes CASSLARGDVSHEQYF.

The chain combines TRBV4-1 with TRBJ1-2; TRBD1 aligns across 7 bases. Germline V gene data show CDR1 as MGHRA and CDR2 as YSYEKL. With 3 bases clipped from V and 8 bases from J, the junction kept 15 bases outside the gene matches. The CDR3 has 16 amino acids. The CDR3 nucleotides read TGCGCCAGCAGCCACTTCTTGGACAGGCCTGCTAGGGGCTACACCTTC. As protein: CASSHFLDRPARGYTF.

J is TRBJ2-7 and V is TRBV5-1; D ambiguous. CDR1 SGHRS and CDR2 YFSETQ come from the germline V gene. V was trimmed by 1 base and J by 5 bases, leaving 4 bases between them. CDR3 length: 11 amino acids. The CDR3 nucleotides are TGCGCCAGCAGCTTGTACAACGAGCAGTACTTC. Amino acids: CASSLYNEQYF.

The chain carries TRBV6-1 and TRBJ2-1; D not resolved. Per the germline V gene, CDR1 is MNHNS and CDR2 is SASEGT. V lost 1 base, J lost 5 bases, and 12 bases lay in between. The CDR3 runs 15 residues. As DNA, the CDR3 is TGTGCCAGCAGTGAAGTAGGTCCCCCCGACAATGAGCAGTTCTTC. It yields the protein CASSEVGPPDNEQFF.

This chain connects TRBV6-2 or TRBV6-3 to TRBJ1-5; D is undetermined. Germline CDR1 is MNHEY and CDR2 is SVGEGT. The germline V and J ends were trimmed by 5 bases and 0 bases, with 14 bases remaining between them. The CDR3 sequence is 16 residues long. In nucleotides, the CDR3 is TGTGCCAGCAGTCTCTCCCGAACAAATAGCAATCAGCCCCAGCATTTT. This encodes CASSLSRTNSNQPQHF.

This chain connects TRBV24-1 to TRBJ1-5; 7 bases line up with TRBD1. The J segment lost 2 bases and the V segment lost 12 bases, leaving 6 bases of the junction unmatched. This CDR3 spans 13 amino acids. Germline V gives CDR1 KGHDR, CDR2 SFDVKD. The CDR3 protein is CAVQGYGNQPQHF. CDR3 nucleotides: TGTGCCGTACAGGGGTACGGCAATCAGCCCCAGCATTTT.

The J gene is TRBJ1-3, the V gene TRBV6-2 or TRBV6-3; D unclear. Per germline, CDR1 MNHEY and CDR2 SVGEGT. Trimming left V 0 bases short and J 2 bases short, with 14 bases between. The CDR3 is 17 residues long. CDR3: CASSYSSWKRTGNTIYF. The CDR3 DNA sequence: TGTGCCAGCAGTTACTCGTCGTGGAAGAGAACTGGAAACACCATATATTTT.

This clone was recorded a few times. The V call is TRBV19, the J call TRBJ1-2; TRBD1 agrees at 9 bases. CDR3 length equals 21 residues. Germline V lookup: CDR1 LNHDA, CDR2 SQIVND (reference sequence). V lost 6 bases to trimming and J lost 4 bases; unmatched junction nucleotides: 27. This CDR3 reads CASSHPGRSSGTGWQIYGYTF. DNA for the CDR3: TGTGCCAGTAGCCATCCCGGTCGATCGTCAGGGACAGGGTGGCAAATCTATGGCTACACCTTC.

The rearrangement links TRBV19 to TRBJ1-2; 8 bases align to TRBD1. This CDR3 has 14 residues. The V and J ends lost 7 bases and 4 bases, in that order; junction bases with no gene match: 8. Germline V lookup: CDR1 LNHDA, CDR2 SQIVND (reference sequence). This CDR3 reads CASISWDRLYGYTF. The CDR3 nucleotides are TGTGCCAGTATTTCCTGGGACAGGCTCTATGGCTACACCTTC. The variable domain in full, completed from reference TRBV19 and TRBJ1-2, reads DGGITQSPKYLFRKEGQNVTLSCEQNLNHDAMYWYRQDPGQGLRLIYYSQIVNDFQKGDIAEGYSVSREKKESFPLTVTSAQKNPTAFYLCASISWDRLYGYTFGSGTRLTVV.

Written as DNA, the CDR3 is TGCAGCGTTGGTACGGGCCGAAGCTCCTACGAGCAGTACTTC. Translating it yields CSVGTGRSSYEQYF. V gene TRBV29-1 combines with J gene TRBJ2-7; no definite D call. CDR3 length: 14 residues. The V and J ends lost 4 bases and 0 bases respectively, with 13 bases between them. CDR1 is SQVTM and CDR2 is ANQGSEA in the germline V gene.

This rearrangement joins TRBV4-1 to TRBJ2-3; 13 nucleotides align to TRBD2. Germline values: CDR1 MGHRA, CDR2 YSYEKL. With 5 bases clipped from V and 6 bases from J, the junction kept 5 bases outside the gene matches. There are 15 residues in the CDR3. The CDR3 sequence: CASSRTSGSWDTQYF. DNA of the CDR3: TGCGCCAGCAGCAGGACTAGCGGGAGTTGGGATACGCAGTATTTT.

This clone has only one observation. The CDR3 here is CASSLRGGNQPQHF. CDR3 DNA: TGCGCCAGCAGCTTAAGGGGCGGCAATCAGCCCCAGCATTTT. This sequence joins TRBV5-1 and TRBJ1-5; D might be TRBD1 (5 bases). The CDR3 extends over 14 amino acids. The germline V and J ends were trimmed by 2 bases and 2 bases, with 8 bases remaining between them. Germline CDR1 and CDR2: SGHRS and YFSETQ.

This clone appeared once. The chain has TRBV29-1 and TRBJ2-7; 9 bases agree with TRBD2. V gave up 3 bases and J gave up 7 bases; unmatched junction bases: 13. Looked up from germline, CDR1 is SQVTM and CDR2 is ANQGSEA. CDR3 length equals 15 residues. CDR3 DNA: TGCAGCGTTGATCGGACAGGACTAGCGAGAGGAGAGCAGTACTTC. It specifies CSVDRTGLARGEQYF.

CDR3 DNA: TGTGCCACCAGTGATTTCGGCAGTGGCACAGATACGCAGTATTTT. Translating it yields CATSDFGSGTDTQYF. The chain is built from TRBV24-1 and TRBJ2-3; D not resolved. Germline assignment: CDR1 KGHDR and CDR2 SFDVKD. The CDR3 totals 15 residues. V dropped 1 base and J dropped 1 base, with 8 bases sitting between them.

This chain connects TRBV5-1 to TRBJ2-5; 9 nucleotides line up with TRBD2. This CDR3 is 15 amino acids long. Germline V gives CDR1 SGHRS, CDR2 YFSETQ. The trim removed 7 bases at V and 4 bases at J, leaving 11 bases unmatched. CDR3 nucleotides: TGCGCCAGCGGAGAGCGGGAGGTCGGGGCAGAGACCCAGTACTTC. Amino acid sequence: CASGEREVGAETQYF.

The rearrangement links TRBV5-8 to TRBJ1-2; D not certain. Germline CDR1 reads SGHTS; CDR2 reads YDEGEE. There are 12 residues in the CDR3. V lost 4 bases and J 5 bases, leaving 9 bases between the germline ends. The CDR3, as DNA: TGTGCCAGCAGCCCAGGACCGTATGGCTACACCTTC. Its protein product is CASSPGPYGYTF.

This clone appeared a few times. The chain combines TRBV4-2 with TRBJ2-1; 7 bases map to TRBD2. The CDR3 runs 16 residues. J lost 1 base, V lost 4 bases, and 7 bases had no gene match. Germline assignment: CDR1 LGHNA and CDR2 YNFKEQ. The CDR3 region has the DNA TGTGCCAGCAGCCCTCGTGGTAGCGGGTCCTACAATGAGCAGTTCTTC. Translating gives CASSPRGSGSYNEQFF.

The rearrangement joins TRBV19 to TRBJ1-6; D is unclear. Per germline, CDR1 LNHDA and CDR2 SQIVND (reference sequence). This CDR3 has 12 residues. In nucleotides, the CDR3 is TGTGCGTCCGGGCAGCTCGAAGCACCCCTCCACTTT. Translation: CASGQLEAPLHF.

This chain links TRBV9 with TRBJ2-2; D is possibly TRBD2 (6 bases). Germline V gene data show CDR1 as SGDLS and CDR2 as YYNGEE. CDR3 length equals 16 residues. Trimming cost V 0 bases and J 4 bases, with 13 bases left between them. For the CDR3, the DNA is TGTGCCAGCAGCGTAGCTGGCGGGGCGAGCACCGGGGAGCTGTTTTTT. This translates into CASSVAGGASTGELFF.

CDR3 in DNA: TGTGCCAGCAGCATACAGGGTGCTGGAAACACCATATATTTT. As protein: CASSIQGAGNTIYF. V gene TRBV5-6 combines with J gene TRBJ1-3; D might be TRBD1 (6 bases). This CDR3 region has 14 residues. CDR1 is SGHDT and CDR2 is YYEEEE in the germline V gene. V lost 4 bases to trimming and J lost 2 bases, with 10 bases between them. Full variable domain (outside the CDR3, taken from reference TRBV5-6 and TRBJ1-3): DAGVTQSPTHLIKTRGQQVTLRCSPKSGHDTVSWYQQALGQGPQFIFQYYEEEERQRGNFPDRFSGHQFPNYSSELNVNALLLGDSALYLCASSIQGAGNTIYFGEGSWLTVV.

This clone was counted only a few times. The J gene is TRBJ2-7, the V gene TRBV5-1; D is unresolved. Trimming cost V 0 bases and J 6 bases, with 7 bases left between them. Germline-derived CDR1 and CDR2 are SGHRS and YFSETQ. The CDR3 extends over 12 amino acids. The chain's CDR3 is CASSLVASEQYF. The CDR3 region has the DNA TGCGCCAGCAGCTTGGTGGCCAGCGAGCAGTACTTC. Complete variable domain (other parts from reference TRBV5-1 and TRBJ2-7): KAGVTQTPRYLIKTRGQQVTLSCSPISGHRSVSWYQQTPGQGLQFLFEYFSETQRNKGNFPGRFSGRQFSNSRSEMNVSTLELGDSALYLCASSLVASEQYFGPGTRLTVT.

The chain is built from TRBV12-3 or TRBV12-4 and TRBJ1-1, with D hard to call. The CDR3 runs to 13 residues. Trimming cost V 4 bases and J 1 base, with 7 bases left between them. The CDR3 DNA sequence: TGTGCCAGCAGTTCTGGGAGGAACACTGAAGCTTTCTTT. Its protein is CASSSGRNTEAFF.